This TCR beta chain was found in a study of CD8+CD57+ T cells in acquired aplastic anemia. Study context: Each DNA sample taken from sorted CD4+ and CD8+ cells came to about 3.2 ug on average. Study-wide points: Patients versus controls showed no significant CD8+ Simpson's diversity difference. In common between the patients and the controls were approximately 28 CD8+ CDR3 sequences.

The CDR3 runs 15 residues. Trimming pared 2 bases from V and 3 bases from J, leaving 14 bases between. Germline values: CDR1 SGHRS, CDR2 YFSETQ. Concerning this clonotype: Antigen unknown.

TCR beta VDJ and CDR3 profiling used genomic DNA as template. MiXCR, applied by TCRdb to the reads, yields one record per CDR3 protein. This sample carries approximately 190,000 distinct CDR3 sequences, over 60% of them seen once, and the ten largest clones take around 45%. The rearrangement joins TRBV5-1 to TRBJ2-5, with D possibly being TRBD2 (5 bases). The sample comprised sorted CD4+, CD8+, or CD8+CD57+ T cells (not recorded which) from PBMCs. This TCR was recovered from a human donor with severe aplastic anemia or a healthy control (not recorded which). CDR3: CASSFDGRREETQYF. Written as DNA, the CDR3 is TGCGCCAGCAGCTTTGATGGGAGAAGGGAAGAGACCCAGTACTTC.